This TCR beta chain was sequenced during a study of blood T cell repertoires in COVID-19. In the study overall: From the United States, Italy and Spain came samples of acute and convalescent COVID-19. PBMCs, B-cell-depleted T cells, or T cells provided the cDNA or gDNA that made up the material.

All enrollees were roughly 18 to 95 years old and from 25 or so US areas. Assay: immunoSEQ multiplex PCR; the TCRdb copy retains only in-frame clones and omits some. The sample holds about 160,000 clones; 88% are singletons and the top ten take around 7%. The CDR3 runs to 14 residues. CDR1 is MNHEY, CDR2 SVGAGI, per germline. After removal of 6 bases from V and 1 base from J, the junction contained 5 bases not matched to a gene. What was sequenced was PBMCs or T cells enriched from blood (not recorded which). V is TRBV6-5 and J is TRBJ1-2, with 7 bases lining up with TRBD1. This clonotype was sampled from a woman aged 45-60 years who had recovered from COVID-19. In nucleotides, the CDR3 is TGTGCCAGCAGGATACAGGGGAGTAACTATGGCTACACCTTC. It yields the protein CASRIQGSNYGYTF.